This record covers a single T cell receptor (beta chain). This clone was detected once. The antigen it binds to is not known. Base quality data are lacking; no much larger clone is found one base away. Measured from the cysteine to the phenylalanine, the CDR3 is 18 residues long. Only the CDR3 part of the read is kept: 54 bases, read in frame from the first base. Unmatched junction bases come to 11, with V trimmed by 0 bases and J by 3 bases. Based on the germline V gene, the CDR1 and CDR2 sequences are KGHSH and LQKENI. This sample stems from a study of blood T cell repertoires in COVID-19 (dated by TCRdb to between 2020 and 2021). Regarding the study in general: Collaborator samples came from the United States, Italy and Spain and covered acute and convalescent phases of COVID-19. HLA class I and class II types, where available, came from metadata supplied by the sample provider rather than from assay-based typing. Nearly every sample came with metadata listing a de-identified subject ID, COVID-19 status, age in years and sex. The repertoires were made available in a free public database intended to serve as a resource for research on the immune response to SARS-CoV-2. Samples came from the ongoing ImmuneRACE study (first 160 participants) plus 1,254 subjects from 6 global collaborators. Deeply sampled blood TCRbeta repertoires from subjects exposed to, actively infected with, or recovered from COVID-19 were included in the dataset. The material from the prospective study consisted of cDNA or gDNA derived from T cells, B-cell-depleted T cells, or PBMCs. What the study reported, not specific to this receptor: How much clinical and demographic metadata was included differed by source and by participant, and the metadata was provided uncurated.

The immunoSEQ Assay, a bias-controlled multiplex PCR, was used to amplify TCRbeta CDR3 regions from genomic DNA. The authors' pipeline ran thus. Within the assay, amplification of reference gene primers was used to estimate how many nucleated cells each sample contained. Sequence reads were collapsed and filtered to measure the absolute abundance of every unique TCRbeta CDR3 rearrangement. Productive Simpson clonality was computed per sample as the square root of Simpson's diversity index over productive rearrangements. The table was pulled from immuneACCESS by TCRdb, which kept in-frame rearrangements only. Such tables lose some clones; where checked, under half of the loss comes from unresolved V genes, and the rest has no known cause. That table furnishes V, J and clone size, whereas the DNA furnished D and trimming. The sample table lists about 140,000 clones, 80% to 90% of them with a count of one. The ten largest clones add up to roughly 12% of the sample.

Enrolling through a virtual design, the prospective study's participants ranged in age from roughly 18 to 95 years and lived across roughly 23 United States geographic areas. To assign participants to cohorts, the prospective study relied on clinical history that participants themselves reported in a screening survey and a study questionnaire. For ImmuneRACE Cohort 3, a participant was defined as recovered based on two consecutive negative NP/OP PCR tests, clearance by a healthcare professional, or resolution of symptoms. Mobile phlebotomists in the prospective study collected whole blood, serum and a nasopharyngeal or oropharyngeal swab from every participant. Additional blood draws and questionnaires over an approximately two-month period could optionally be provided by prospective study participants. Before DNA extraction, blood samples from the prospective study were shipped at room temperature or frozen.

This chain joins TRBV18 to TRBJ1-2; TRBD1 lines up with 9 middle nucleotides. Source material: PBMCs or T cells enriched from blood (not recorded which). This sequence originates from a man in his sixties who had recovered from COVID-19. At the DNA level, the sequence is TGTGCCAGCTCACCACCGAAACTCGGGACAGGGTGGGACTATGGCTACACCTTC. It encodes CASSPPKLGTGWDYGYTF. The reference TRBV18 and TRBJ1-2 proteins fill in what lies around the CDR3, so the full variable domain reads NAGVMQNPRHLVRRRGQEARLRCSPMKGHSHVYWYRQLPEEGLKFMVYLQKENIIDESGMPKERFSAEFPKEGPSILRIQQVVRGDSAAYFCASSPPKLGTGWDYGYTFGSGTRLTVV.